This T cell receptor (beta chain) was recovered during a study of blood T cell repertoires in COVID-19. As for the study in general: COVID-19 samples, acute and convalescent, were from the United States, Italy and Spain. Nucleic acid was either cDNA or gDNA, and it came from T cells, B-cell-depleted T cells, or PBMCs.

Per the authors' pipeline: Amplification from reference gene primers served as the basis for estimated nucleated cell counts. The assay was immunoSEQ multiplex PCR, and TCRdb's table has in-frame clones only and misses some. V, J and clone size are taken as reported in that table, and D and trimming were inferred from the DNA itself. This table has a few hundred thousand clones, 70% to 90% appearing once. V lost 4 bases, J lost 9 bases, and 8 bases stayed unmatched. Germline CDR1 is SGHTA and CDR2 is FQGTGA. The CDR3 runs to 13 residues. Specimen: peripheral blood. V is TRBV7-3 and J is TRBJ1-2, with 7 bases identical to TRBD1. The TCR was taken from a woman between 18 and 30 years old who had recovered from COVID-19. The CDR3 DNA sequence: TGTGCCAGCAGCTCGAACCGGGACAGCCGCTACACCTTC. Translating it yields CASSSNRDSRYTF.